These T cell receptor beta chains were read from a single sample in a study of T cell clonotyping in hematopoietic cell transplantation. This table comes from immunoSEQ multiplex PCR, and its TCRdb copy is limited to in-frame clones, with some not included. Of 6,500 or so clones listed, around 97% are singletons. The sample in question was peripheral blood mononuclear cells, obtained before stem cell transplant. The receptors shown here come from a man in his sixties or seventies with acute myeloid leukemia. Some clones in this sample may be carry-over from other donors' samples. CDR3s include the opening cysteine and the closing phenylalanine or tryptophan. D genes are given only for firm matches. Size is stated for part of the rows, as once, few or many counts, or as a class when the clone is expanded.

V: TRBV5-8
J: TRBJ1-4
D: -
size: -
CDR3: CASSSGIRGRDEKLFF
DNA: TGTGCCAGCAGCTCGGGTATTCGGGGTCGGGATGAAAAACTGTTTTTT

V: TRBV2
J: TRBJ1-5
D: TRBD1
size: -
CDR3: CASSERDRGNQPQHF
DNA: TGTGCCAGCAGTGAAAGGGACAGGGGCAATCAGCCCCAGCATTTT

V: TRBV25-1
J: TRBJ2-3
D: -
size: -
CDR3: CASSPSLAAQDTQYF
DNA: TGTGCCAGCAGTCCTTCCCTAGCCGCACAAGATACGCAGTATTTT

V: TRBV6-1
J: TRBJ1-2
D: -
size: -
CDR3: CASCKEFFANYGYTF
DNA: TGTGCCAGCTGTAAAGAATTCTTTGCTAACTATGGCTACACCTTC

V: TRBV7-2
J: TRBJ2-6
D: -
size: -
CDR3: CASSARPGSGANVLTF
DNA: TGTGCCAGCAGCGCTAGGCCAGGGAGTGGGGCCAACGTCCTGACTTTC

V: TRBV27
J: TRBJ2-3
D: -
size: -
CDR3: CASRLYSVRDPSDTQYF
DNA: TGTGCCAGCCGACTCTACAGTGTCCGGGACCCTAGCGATACGCAGTATTTT

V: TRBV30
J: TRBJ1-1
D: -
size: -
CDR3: CAWSGRSDGTEAFF
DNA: TGTGCCTGGAGTGGAAGGTCGGATGGGACTGAAGCTTTCTTT

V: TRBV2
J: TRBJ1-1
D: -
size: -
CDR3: CASSKEKGTEAFF
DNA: TGTGCCAGCAGTAAGGAGAAGGGCACTGAAGCTTTCTTT

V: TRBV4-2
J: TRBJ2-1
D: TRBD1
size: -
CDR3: CASSQDRGRGLGNEQFF
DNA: TGTGCCAGCAGCCAAGATCGGGGCAGGGGGCTTGGGAATGAGCAGTTCTTC

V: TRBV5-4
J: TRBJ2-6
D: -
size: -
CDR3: CARGDSGANVLTF
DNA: TGTGCCAGGGGCGACTCTGGGGCCAACGTCCTGACTTTC

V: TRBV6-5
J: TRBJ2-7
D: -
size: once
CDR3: CASQGQADEQYF
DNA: TGTGCCAGCCAGGGGCAGGCGGATGAGCAGTACTTC

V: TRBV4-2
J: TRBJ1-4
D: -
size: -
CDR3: CASSQVRGEDEKLFF
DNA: TGTGCCAGCAGCCAAGTCCGAGGGGAGGATGAAAAACTGTTTTTT

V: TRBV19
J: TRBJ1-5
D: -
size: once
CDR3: CASSIWGRANQPQHF
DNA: TGTGCCAGTAGTATTTGGGGGCGAGCGAATCAGCCCCAGCATTTT

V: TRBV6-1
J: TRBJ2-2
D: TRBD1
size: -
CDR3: CASSTRTGNTGELFF
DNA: TGTGCCAGCAGTACCCGGACAGGGAACACCGGGGAGCTGTTTTTT

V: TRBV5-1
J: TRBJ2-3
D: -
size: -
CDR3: CASSLQRTDTQYF
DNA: TGCGCCAGCAGCTTGCAACGCACAGATACGCAGTATTTT

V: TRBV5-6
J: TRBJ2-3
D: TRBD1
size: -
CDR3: CASSLDTGTGGTDTQYF
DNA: TGTGCCAGCAGCTTGGATACCGGGACAGGGGGCACAGATACGCAGTATTTT

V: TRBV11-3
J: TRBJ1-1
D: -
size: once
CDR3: CASSFGGLNTEAFF
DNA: TGTGCCAGCAGCTTTGGTGGGTTGAACACTGAAGCTTTCTTT

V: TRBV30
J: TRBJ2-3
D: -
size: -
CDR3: CAWSVTGADTQYF
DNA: TGTGCCTGGAGTGTAACGGGGGCCGATACGCAGTATTTT

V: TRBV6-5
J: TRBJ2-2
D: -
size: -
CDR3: CASIGYTGELFF
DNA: TGTGCCAGCATAGGGTACACCGGGGAGCTGTTTTTT

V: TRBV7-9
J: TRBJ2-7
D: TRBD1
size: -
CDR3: CASSSPGTGVSYEQYF
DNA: TGTGCCAGCAGCTCCCCCGGGACAGGTGTCTCCTACGAGCAGTACTTC

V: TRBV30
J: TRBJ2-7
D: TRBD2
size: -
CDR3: CAWSDGRSYEQYF
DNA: TGTGCCTGGAGTGACGGGAGGTCCTACGAGCAGTACTTC

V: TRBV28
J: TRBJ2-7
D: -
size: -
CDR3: CASSKLLVGYEQYF
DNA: TGTGCCAGCAGTAAGCTTCTTGTAGGCTACGAGCAGTACTTC

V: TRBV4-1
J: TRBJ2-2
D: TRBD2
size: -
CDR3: CASSSFPRETSGRAGELFF
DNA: TGCGCCAGCAGCTCATTCCCCCGAGAGACTAGCGGGAGAGCCGGGGAGCTGTTTTTT

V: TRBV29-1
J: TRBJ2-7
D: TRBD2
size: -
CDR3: CSALPGGGSYEQYF
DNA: TGCAGCGCCCTGCCGGGGGGAGGAAGCTACGAGCAGTACTTC

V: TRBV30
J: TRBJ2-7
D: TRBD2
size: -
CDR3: CAWNHRTSGIGEQYF
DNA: TGTGCCTGGAACCACCGGACTAGCGGGATCGGGGAGCAGTACTTC

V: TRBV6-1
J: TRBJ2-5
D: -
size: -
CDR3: CASSDNFRPYGPQGETQYF
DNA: TGTGCCAGCAGTGACAACTTTCGACCGTACGGCCCTCAGGGAGAGACCCAGTACTTC

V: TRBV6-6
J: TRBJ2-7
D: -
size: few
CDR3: CASSYVVGDYEQYF
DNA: TGTGCCAGCAGTTACGTCGTCGGGGACTACGAGCAGTACTTC

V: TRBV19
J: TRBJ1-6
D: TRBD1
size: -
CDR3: CASSIDLGQGFSPLHF
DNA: TGTGCCAGTAGTATAGATCTGGGACAGGGGTTTTCACCCCTCCACTTT

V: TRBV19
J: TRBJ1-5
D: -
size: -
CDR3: CASSSNQPQHF
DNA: TGTGCCAGTAGTAGCAATCAGCCCCAGCATTTT

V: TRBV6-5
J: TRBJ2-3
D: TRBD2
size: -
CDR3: CASTDGGARDTQYF
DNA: TGTGCCAGCACCGACGGGGGGGCGCGAGATACGCAGTATTTT

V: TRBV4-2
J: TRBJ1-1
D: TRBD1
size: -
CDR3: CASSQVDRVNTEAFF
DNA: TGTGCCAGCAGCCAGGTGGACAGGGTGAACACTGAAGCTTTCTTT